Sequencing of this TCR beta chain was carried out in a study of blood T cell repertoires in COVID-19. Study-level background: The United States, Italy and Spain supplied acute and convalescent COVID-19 samples.

V lost 0 bases to trimming and J lost 4 bases, with 24 bases between them. Per the germline V gene, CDR1 is LGHNA and CDR2 is YSLEER. The CDR3 loop spans 19 amino acids. Per the study methods: Reference gene primer amplification in the assay estimated nucleated cell counts. The table came from immunoSEQ multiplex PCR; TCRdb's copy has only in-frame clones and leaves some out. V, J and clone size were drawn from that table, and D and trimming were deduced from the DNA. The sample contains 150,000 to 200,000 clones, roughly 78% of which appear only once. This clone was detected a few times. The V and J genes are TRBV4-3 and TRBJ2-5; D unresolved. The sample comprised peripheral blood. This clonotype was sampled from a woman aged 80 or over with active or convalescent COVID-19. CDR3 amino acids: CASSQDVLSWSSSGETQYF. CDR3 DNA sequence: TGCGCCAGCAGCCAAGACGTCCTAAGCTGGTCTTCCTCGGGAGAGACCCAGTACTTC.